One and the same sample provided the 13 T cell receptor beta chains below, sequenced in a study of blood T cell repertoires in COVID-19. TCRdb keeps only in-frame clones here, not all; method: immunoSEQ multiplex PCR. The sample holds 25,000 to 35,000 clones, over 75% seen once. Material for sequencing was peripheral blood. The receptors come from an older woman with acute or convalescent COVID-19.

This clone was picked up one time. CDR3: CASSPSTGQNEQYF. Written as DNA, the CDR3 is TGTGCCAGCTCACCATCTACAGGGCAGAACGAGCAGTACTTC. The genes are TRBV18 and TRBJ2-7; possibly TRBD1 for D (6 bases). V shed 2 bases and J shed 5 bases, with 13 bases lying between them. CDR3 length: 14 amino acids. Germline values: CDR1 KGHSH, CDR2 LQKENI.

The chain has TRBV5-1 and TRBJ1-1; D unresolved. Deletions cut 0 bases from V and 7 bases from J, with 16 bases between. The CDR3 loop spans 15 amino acids. Germline assignment: CDR1 SGHRS and CDR2 YFSETQ. Here the CDR3 DNA reads TGCGCCAGCAGCTTGGGCCCTCCGGGGATGGATGAAGCTTTCTTT. Protein product: CASSLGPPGMDEAFF.

The chain recombines TRBV6-5 with TRBJ1-2; 7 nucleotides line up with TRBD1. CDR1 and CDR2 (germline): MNHEY, SVGAGI. V was clipped by 6 bases and J by 2 bases; unmatched bases: 6. The CDR3 consists of 14 residues. CDR3 amino acids: CASSLQGPNYGYTF. In nucleotides, the CDR3 is TGTGCCAGCAGCTTACAGGGGCCCAACTATGGCTACACCTTC.

This clone was observed a few times. The rearrangement joins TRBV7-6 to TRBJ1-3, with 10 bases fitting TRBD1. CDR1 is SGHVS, CDR2 FNYEAQ, per germline. The V and J ends lost 5 bases and 0 bases, in that order; junction bases with no gene match: 10. CDR3 length: 18 residues. In nucleotides, the CDR3 is TGTGCCAGCAGCCCGAAGCCGGGACAGGGGAGCTCTGGAAACACCATATATTTT. As protein: CASSPKPGQGSSGNTIYF.

The chain couples TRBV28 to TRBJ1-2; D possibly corresponds to TRBD1 (6 bases). CDR1 MDHEN and CDR2 SYDVKM come from the germline V gene. CDR3 size: 13 residues. The V end was cut by 4 bases, the J end by 3 bases, with 9 bases between. DNA of the CDR3: TGTGCCAGCAGTTCCACAGGGTACTATGGCTACACCTTC. Translating it yields CASSSTGYYGYTF.

The rearrangement uses TRBV9 and TRBJ2-7, with a weak D call TRBD1 (5 bases). Germline CDR1 SGDLS, CDR2 YYNGEE. The CDR3 covers 16 residues. The V end lost 0 bases, the J end lost 2 bases, and 15 bases lay between the germline ends. Here the CDR3 reads CASSVGVGAGPYEQYF. CDR3 nucleotide sequence: TGTGCCAGCAGCGTAGGGGTAGGGGCTGGCCCCTACGAGCAGTACTTC.

The genes are TRBV28 and TRBJ1-2; D not certain. V was clipped by 2 bases and J by 8 bases, with 12 bases between them. Germline V lookup: CDR1 MDHEN, CDR2 SYDVKM. The CDR3 loop spans 13 amino acids. CDR3 bases: TGTGCCAGCAGTTTACTCGAAGCAGGAGGCTACACCTTC. Amino acids: CASSLLEAGGYTF.

The CDR3 bases are TGTGCCAGCAGTGACCGGGCGGGCAGCACAGATACGCAGTATTTT. Its protein product is CASSDRAGSTDTQYF. This chain connects TRBV6-4 to TRBJ2-3, with D possibly being TRBD2 (5 bases). In germline, CDR1 is MRHNA, CDR2 SNTAGT. This CDR3 is built from 15 residues. V lost 2 bases to trimming and J lost 0 bases, with 9 bases between them.

The rearrangement links TRBV5-1 to TRBJ1-2; 7 bases fit TRBD1. CDR1 and CDR2 from the germline V gene are SGHRS and YFSETQ. The length of the CDR3 is 13 residues. After removal of 1 base from V and 7 bases from J, the junction contained 4 bases not matched to a gene. CDR3 sequence (DNA): TGCGCCAGCAGCTTGACAGGGGAGCTTGGCTACACCTTC. Encoded protein: CASSLTGELGYTF.

The V call is TRBV2, the J call TRBJ2-3, with 11 bases lining up with TRBD2. After removal of 8 bases from V and 7 bases from J, the junction contained 11 bases not matched to a gene. CDR1 is SNHLY and CDR2 is FYNNEI in the germline V gene. This CDR3 is built from 15 residues. The CDR3 sequence is CASVPFSGGGNTQYF. The CDR3 coding sequence is TGTGCCAGCGTCCCGTTTAGCGGGGGGGGAAATACGCAGTATTTT. The full variable domain, in which reference TRBV2 and TRBJ2-3 provide the parts outside the CDR3, is EPEVTQTPSHQVTQMGQEVILRCVPISNHLYFYWYRQILGQKVEFLVSFYNNEISEKSEIFDDQFSVERPDGSNFTLKIRSTKLEDSAMYFCASVPFSGGGNTQYFGPGTRLTVL.

The gene calls are TRBV28 and TRBJ2-1; the D gene is possibly TRBD2 (6 bases). The germline V gene has CDR1 MDHEN and CDR2 SYDVKM. Trimming pared 2 bases from V and 0 bases from J, leaving 11 bases between. This CDR3 has 16 residues. The CDR3 spells CASSLVAGNSYNEQFF. DNA of the CDR3: TGTGCCAGCAGTTTAGTTGCGGGGAACTCCTACAATGAGCAGTTCTTC.

The J gene is TRBJ1-1, the V gene TRBV2; 10 bases align to TRBD1. The germline V gene has CDR1 SNHLY and CDR2 FYNNEI. The CDR3 covers 13 residues. V was clipped by 5 bases and J by 10 bases; unmatched bases: 7. The CDR3 protein is CASSRDRGQGAFF. CDR3 nucleotide sequence: TGTGCCAGCAGTAGAGACAGGGGGCAGGGAGCTTTCTTT.

The chain carries TRBV3-1 (or the pseudogene TRBV3-2) and TRBJ2-5, with 13 bases lining up with TRBD2. J gave up 4 bases and V 7 bases, and 6 bases lay outside the gene matches. Germline CDR1 LGHDT, CDR2 YNNKEL (reference sequence). CDR3 length: 15 residues. For the CDR3, the DNA is TGTGCCAGCACCCGGAGACTAGCGGGGGGAGAGACCCAGTACTTC. Protein: CASTRRLAGGETQYF.